This entry describes one T cell receptor (beta chain). The antigen is not known. The assay ran at deep level. For each subset, genomic DNA was distributed in equal portions over several immunoSEQ plates. The method was immunoSEQ multiplex PCR; TCRdb's version includes in-frame clones alone and lacks a portion of them. The data show 2.3 million or so clones, approximately 93% seen once. V shed 3 bases and J shed 3 bases, with 24 bases lying between them. The CDR3 length is 18 residues. Germline loops: CDR1 SGHNT, CDR2 YYREEE (reference sequence). The data were obtained in a study of shared clonotypes between healthy human individuals. Study-wide results and caveats: In contrast to clonotypes shared by all four donors, non-shared clonotypes had lower generation probabilities.

The chain has TRBV5-4 and TRBJ2-5; D is possibly TRBD2 (6 bases). Sequencing was carried out using naive CD4+ T cells from PBMCs. Specified subset: CD45RA+ positively selected. This receptor was obtained from a man younger than 30 in good health. Some clones in this sample may be carry-over from other donors' samples. The CDR3: CASSSGGWRVSPKETQYF. CDR3 in DNA: TGTGCCAGCAGCTCTGGAGGATGGAGGGTGTCTCCAAAAGAGACCCAGTACTTC.